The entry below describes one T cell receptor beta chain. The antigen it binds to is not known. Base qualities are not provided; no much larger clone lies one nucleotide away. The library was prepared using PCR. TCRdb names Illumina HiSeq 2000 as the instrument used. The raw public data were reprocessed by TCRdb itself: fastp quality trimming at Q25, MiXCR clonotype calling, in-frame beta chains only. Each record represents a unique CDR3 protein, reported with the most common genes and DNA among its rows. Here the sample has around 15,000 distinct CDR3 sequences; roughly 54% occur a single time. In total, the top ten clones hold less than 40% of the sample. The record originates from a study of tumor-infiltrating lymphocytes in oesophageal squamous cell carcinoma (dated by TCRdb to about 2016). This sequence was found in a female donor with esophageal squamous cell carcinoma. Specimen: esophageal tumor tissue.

The nucleotides are TGTGCCAGCTCTTCGGGGGCAACGCAGTATTTT. This codes for CASSSGATQYF. Recombination connected TRBV6-2 or TRBV6-3 to TRBJ2-3, with a tentative D call of TRBD1 or TRBD2, each matching 6 bases. V was cut back by 8 bases and J by 9 bases, leaving a gap of 12 bases between them. The CDR3, from cysteine to phenylalanine, totals 11 residues. Only CDR3 DNA is held: 33 bases, read in frame from base 1. The germline V gene gives CDR1 as MNHEY and CDR2 as SVGEGT.